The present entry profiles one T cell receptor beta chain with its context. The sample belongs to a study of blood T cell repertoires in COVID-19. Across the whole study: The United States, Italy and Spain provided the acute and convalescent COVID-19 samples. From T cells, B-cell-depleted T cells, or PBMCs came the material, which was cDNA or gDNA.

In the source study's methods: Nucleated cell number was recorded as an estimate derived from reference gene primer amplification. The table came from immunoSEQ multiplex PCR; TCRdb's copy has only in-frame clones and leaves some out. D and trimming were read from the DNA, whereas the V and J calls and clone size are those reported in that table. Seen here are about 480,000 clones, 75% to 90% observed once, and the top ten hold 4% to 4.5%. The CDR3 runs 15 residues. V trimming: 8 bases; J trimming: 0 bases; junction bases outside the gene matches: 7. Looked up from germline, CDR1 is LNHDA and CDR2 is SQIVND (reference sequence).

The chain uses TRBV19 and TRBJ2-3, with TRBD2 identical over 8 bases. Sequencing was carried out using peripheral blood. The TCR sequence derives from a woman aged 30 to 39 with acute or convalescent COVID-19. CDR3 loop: CASDTGGGSTDTQYF. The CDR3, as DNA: TGTGCCAGTGACACCGGGGGGGGCAGCACAGATACGCAGTATTTT.